This T cell receptor beta chain was obtained from a study of T-cell memory formation after mild COVID-19. As for the study in general: Clustering of TCRs was largely donor specific.

Losses at the gene ends were 4 bases for V and 0 bases for J; bases not matched to a gene: 8. This CDR3 is 16 amino acids long. CDR1 and CDR2 from the germline V gene are SGHRS and YFSETQ. Regarding the study as a whole: Clones that got smaller from day 15 to 85 had even CD4/CD8, while clones growing later tipped toward CD4+. Those CD4+ clones that contracted were mainly in CM and EM (CD8+ ones in EMRA). Memory from before infection featured some responding clones, which suggests cross-reactive memory joined.

From the 5' RACE reads, TCRdb called clonotypes with MiXCR, one entry per CDR3 protein. Of approximately 480,000 distinct CDR3 sequences listed, 15% to 20% are singletons. In regard to this clonotype: Its cognate antigen is unknown.

Sequenced: PBMCs or a T cell subset sorted from them (not recorded which). The sequence derives from an adult woman who had mild COVID-19 (a few samples of this study predate the infection). Cell type and time point are not known. The chain uses TRBV5-1 and TRBJ1-1, with TRBD1 matching over 8 bases. CDR3 sequence: CASSLGQGPMNTEAFF. Written as DNA, the CDR3 is TGCGCCAGCAGCCTAGGACAGGGCCCCATGAACACTGAAGCTTTCTTT.